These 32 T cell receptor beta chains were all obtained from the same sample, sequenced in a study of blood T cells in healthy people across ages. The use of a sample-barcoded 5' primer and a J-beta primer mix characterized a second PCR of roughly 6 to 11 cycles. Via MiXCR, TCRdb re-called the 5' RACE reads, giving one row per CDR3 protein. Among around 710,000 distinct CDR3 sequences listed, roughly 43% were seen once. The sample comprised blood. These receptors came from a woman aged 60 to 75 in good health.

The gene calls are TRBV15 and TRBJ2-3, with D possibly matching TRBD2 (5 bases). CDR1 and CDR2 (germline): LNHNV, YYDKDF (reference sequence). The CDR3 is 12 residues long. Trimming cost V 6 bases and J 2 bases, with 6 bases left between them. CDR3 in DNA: TGTGCCACCAGGAGGGACACAGATACGCAGTATTTT. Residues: CATRRDTDTQYF.

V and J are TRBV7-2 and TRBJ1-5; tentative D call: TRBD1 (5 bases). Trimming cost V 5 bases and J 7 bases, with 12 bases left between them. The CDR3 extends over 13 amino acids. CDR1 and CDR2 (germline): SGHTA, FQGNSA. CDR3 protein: CASSQQGGQPQHF. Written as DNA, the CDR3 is TGTGCCAGCAGCCAGCAGGGAGGCCAGCCCCAGCATTTT.

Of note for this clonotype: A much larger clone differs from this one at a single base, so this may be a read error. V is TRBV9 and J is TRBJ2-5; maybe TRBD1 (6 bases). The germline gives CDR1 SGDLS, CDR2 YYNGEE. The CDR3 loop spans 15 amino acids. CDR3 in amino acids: CASSEGTPYQETPYF. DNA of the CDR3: TGTGCCAGCAGTGAGGGGACACCGTACCAAGAGACCCCGTACTTC.

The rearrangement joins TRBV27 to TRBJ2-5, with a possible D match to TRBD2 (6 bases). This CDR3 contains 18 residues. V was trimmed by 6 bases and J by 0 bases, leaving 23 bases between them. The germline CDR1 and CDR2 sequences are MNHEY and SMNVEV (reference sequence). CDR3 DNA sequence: TGTGCCAGCAGCTCCCAGGGAACGCGGGGCCCGTACCAAGAGACCCAGTACTTC. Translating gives CASSSQGTRGPYQETQYF.

CDR3 region: CSGGQDNYGYTF. In nucleotides, the CDR3 is TGCAGCGGCGGACAGGATAACTATGGCTACACCTTC. V is TRBV29-1 and J is TRBJ1-2; 7 nucleotides align to TRBD1. With V trimmed by 7 bases and J by 1 base, 3 bases remained unmatched. The V gene's germline CDR1 is SQVTM and CDR2 ANQGSEA. There are 12 residues in the CDR3.

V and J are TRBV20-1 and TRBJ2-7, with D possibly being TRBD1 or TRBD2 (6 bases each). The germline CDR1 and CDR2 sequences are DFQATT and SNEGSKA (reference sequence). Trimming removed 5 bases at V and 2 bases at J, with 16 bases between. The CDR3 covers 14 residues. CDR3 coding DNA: TGCAGTGCTTTAGGGGGGACGCTCGCCTACGAGCAGTACTTC. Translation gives CSALGGTLAYEQYF.

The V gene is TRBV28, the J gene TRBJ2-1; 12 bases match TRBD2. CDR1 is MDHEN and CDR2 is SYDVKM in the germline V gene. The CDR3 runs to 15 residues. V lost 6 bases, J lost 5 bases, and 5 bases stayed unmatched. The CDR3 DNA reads TGTGCCAGCAGCCGACTAGCGGGAGATCACAATGAGCAGTTCTTC. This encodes CASSRLAGDHNEQFF.

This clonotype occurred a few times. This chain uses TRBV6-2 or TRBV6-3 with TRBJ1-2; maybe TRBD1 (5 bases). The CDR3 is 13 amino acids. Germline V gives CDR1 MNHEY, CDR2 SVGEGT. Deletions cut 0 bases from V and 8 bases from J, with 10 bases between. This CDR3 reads CASSYSRVGGYTF. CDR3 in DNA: TGTGCCAGCAGTTACTCCAGGGTTGGAGGCTACACCTTC.

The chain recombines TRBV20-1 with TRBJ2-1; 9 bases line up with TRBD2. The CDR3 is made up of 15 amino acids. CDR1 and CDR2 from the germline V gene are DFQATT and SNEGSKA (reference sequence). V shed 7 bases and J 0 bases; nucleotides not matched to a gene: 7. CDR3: CSVGREGLSYNEQFF. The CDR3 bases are TGCAGTGTCGGGCGGGAGGGCCTCTCCTACAATGAGCAGTTCTTC.

CDR3 coding DNA: TGTGCCAGCAGCTTACAAGAGAATTGGCAGTACTTC. The encoded protein is CASSLQENWQYF. The chain carries TRBV7-9 and TRBJ2-5; D is unresolved. V was clipped by 2 bases and J by 11 bases, with 12 bases between them. This CDR3 region has 12 residues. Germline-derived CDR1 and CDR2 are SEHNR and FQNEAQ (reference sequence).

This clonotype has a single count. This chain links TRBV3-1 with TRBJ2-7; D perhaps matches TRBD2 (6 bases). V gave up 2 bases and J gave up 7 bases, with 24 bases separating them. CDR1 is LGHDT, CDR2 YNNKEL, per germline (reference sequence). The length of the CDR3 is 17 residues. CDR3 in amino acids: CASSQYELANRGNEQYF. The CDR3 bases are TGTGCCAGCAGCCAATATGAACTAGCTAATAGGGGCAATGAGCAGTACTTC.

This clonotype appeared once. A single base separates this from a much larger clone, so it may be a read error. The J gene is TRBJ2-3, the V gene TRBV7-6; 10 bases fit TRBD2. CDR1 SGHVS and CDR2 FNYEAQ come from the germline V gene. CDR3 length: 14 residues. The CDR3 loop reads CASSIAGGSGTQYF. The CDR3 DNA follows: TGTGCCAGCAGCATAGCGGGAGGATCAGGTACGCAGTATTTT.

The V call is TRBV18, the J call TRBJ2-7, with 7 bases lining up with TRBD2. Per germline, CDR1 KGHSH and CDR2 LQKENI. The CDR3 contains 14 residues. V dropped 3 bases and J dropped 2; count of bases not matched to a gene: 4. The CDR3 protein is CASSPASGTYEQYF. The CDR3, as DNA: TGTGCCAGCTCACCGGCTAGCGGAACCTACGAGCAGTACTTC.

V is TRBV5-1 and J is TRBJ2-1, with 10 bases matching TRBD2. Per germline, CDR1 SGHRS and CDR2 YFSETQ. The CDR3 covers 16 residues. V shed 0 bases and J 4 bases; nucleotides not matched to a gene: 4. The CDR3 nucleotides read TGCGCCAGCAGCTTGGAAGCGGGGGGGCCTTACAATGAGCAGTTCTTC. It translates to CASSLEAGGPYNEQFF.

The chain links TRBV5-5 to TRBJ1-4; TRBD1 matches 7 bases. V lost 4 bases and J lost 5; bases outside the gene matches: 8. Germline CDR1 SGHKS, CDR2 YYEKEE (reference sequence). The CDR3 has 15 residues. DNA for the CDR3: TGTGCCAGCAGCCCGTTGAGGGGGCAAAATGAAAAACTGTTTTTT. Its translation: CASSPLRGQNEKLFF.

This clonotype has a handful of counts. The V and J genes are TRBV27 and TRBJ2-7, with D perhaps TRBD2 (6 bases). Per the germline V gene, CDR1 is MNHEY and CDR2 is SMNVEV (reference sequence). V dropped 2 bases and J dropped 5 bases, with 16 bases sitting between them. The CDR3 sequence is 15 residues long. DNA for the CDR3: TGTGCCAGCAGTTTAGGTTGGGGAGGTTCCGACGAGCAGTACTTC. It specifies CASSLGWGGSDEQYF.

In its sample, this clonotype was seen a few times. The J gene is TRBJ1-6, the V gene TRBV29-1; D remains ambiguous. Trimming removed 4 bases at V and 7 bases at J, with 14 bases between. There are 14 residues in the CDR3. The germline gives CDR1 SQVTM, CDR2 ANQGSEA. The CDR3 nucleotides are TGCAGCGTTGCATATGGTGCAAAAAATTCACCCCTCCACTTT. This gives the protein CSVAYGAKNSPLHF.

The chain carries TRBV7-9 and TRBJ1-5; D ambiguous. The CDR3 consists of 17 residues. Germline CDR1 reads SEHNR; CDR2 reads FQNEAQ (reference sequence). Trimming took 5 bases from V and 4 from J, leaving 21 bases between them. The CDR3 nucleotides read TGTGCCAGCAGCCCCCTGACGGGCAGAAGGGAGAATCAGCCCCAGCATTTT. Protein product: CASSPLTGRRENQPQHF.

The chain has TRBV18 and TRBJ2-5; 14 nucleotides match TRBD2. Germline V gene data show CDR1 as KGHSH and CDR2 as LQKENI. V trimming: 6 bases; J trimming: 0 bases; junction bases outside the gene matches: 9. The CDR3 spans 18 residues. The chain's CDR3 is CASSSGTSGGRYQETQYF. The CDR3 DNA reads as TGTGCCAGCTCCTCCGGGACTAGCGGGGGACGTTACCAAGAGACCCAGTACTTC.

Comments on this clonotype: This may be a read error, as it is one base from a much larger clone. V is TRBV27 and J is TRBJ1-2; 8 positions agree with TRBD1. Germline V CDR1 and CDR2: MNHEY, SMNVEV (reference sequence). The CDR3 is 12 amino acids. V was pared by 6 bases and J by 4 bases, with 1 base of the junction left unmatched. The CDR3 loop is CASRTGAYGYTF. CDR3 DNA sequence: TGTGCCAGCAGGACAGGGGCCTATGGCTACACCTTC.

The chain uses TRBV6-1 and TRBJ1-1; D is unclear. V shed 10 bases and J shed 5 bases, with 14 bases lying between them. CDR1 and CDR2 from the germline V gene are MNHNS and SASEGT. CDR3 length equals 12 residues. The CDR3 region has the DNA TGTGCCACTACGAGGACCGGGACTGAAGCTTTCTTT. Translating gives CATTRTGTEAFF.

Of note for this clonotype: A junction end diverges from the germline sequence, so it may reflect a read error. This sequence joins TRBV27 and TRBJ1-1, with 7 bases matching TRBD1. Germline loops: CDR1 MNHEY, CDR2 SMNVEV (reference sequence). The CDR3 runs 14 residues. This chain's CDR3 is CASSLFDRVTEAFF. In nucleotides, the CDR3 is TGTGCCAGCAGCTTATTCGACAGGGTCACTGAAGCTTTCTTT.

CDR3 nucleotides: TGCAGTGGCGCCGCCGGGAAATCTACGGGCGAGCAGTTCTTC. The encoded protein is CSGAAGKSTGEQFF. The rearrangement links TRBV20-1 to TRBJ2-1, with D tentatively TRBD2 (5 bases). This CDR3 has 14 amino acids. Trimming took off 7 bases at V and 10 bases at J, with 23 bases between the two ends. Germline V gene lookup returns CDR1 DFQATT and CDR2 SNEGSKA (reference sequence).

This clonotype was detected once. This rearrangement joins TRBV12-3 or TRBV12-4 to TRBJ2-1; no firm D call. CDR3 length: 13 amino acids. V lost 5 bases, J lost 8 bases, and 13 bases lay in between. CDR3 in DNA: TGTGCCAGCAGTGTATTGGGGTTCGATGAGCAGTTCTTC. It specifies CASSVLGFDEQFF.

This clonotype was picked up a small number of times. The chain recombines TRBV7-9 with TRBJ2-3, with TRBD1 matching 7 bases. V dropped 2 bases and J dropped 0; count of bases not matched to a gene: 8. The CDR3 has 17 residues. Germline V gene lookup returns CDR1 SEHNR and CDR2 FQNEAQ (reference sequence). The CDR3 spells CASSLRRDSPSTDTQYF. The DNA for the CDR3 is TGTGCCAGCAGCTTACGCCGGGACAGCCCTAGCACAGATACGCAGTATTTT.

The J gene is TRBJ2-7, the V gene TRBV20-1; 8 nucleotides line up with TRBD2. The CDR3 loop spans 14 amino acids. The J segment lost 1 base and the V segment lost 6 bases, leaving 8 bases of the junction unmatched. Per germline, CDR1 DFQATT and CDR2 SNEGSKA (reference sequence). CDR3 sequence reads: CSARGGGGSYEQYF. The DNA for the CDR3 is TGCAGTGCCCGGGGGGGCGGGGGATCCTACGAGCAGTACTTC.

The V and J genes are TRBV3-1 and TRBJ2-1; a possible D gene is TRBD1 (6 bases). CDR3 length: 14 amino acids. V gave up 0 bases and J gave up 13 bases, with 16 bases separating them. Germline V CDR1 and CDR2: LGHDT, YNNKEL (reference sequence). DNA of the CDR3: TGTGCCAGCAGCCAAGAATCCGCAGGGGAGACCCAGTTCTTC. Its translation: CASSQESAGETQFF.

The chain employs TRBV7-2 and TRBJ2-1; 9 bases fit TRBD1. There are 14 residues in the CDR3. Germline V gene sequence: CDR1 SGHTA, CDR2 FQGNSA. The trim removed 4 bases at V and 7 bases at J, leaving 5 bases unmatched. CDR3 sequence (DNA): TGTGCCAGCAGCTCATGGACAGGGGAAAATGAGCAGTTCTTC. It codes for CASSSWTGENEQFF.

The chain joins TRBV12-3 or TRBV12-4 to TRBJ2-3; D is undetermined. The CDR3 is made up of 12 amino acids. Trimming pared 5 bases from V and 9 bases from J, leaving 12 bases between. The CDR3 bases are TGTGCCAGCAGTGGGTCCTTGGAAACGCAGTATTTT. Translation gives CASSGSLETQYF.

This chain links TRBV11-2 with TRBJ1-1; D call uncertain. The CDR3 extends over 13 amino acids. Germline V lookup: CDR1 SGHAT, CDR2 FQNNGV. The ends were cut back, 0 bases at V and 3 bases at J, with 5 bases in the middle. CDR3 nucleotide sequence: TGTGCCAGCAGCTTAGAGCGGTACACTGAAGCTTTCTTT. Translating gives CASSLERYTEAFF.

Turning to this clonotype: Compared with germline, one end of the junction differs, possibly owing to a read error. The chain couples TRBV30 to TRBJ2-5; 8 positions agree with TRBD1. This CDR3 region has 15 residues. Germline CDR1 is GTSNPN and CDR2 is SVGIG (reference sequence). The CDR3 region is CTWSRTGSTQETQYF. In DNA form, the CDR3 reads TGTACCTGGAGTAGGACAGGGTCCACCCAAGAGACCCAGTACTTC.

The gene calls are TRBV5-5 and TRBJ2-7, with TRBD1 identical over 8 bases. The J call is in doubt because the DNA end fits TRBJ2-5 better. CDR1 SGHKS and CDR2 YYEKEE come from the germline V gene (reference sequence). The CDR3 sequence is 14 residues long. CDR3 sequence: CASSLVQGDGTQYF. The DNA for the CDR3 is TGTGCCAGCAGCTTGGTACAGGGGGATGGGACCCAGTACTTC.